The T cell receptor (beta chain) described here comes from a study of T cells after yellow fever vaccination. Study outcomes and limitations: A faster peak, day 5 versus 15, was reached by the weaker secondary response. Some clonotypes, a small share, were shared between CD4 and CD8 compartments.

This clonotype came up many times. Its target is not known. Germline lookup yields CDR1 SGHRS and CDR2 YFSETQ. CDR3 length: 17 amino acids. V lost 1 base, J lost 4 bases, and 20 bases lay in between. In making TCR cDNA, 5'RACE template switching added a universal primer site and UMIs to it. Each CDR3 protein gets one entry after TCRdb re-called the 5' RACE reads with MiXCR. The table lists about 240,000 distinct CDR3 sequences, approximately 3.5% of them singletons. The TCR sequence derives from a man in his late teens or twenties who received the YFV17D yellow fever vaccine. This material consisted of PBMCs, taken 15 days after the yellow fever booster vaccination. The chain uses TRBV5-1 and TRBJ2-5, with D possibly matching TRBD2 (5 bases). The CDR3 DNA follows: TGCGCCAGCAGCTTGAGGATCGGAGGCTACCTAGGAGAGACCCAGTACTTC. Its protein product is CASSLRIGGYLGETQYF.